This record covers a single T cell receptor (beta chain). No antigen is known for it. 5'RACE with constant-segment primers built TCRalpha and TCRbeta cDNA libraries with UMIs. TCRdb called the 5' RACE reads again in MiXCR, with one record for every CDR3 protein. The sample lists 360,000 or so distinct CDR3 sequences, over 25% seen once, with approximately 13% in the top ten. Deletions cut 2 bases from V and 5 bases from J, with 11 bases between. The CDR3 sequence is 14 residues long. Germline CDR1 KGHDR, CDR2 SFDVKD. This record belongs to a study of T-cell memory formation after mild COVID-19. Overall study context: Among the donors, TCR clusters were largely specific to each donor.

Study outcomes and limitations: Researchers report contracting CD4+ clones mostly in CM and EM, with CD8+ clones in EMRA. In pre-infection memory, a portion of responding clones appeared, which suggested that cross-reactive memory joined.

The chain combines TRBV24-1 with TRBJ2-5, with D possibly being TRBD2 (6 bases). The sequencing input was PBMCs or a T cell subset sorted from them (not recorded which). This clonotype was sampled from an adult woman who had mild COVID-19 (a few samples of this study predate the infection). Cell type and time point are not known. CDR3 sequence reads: CATSDSRGRETQYF. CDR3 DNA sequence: TGTGCCACCAGTGATTCTCGGGGGAGGGAGACCCAGTACTTC.